Below, one TCR beta chain is given with its context. What it binds is not known. Assay used: immunoSEQ multiplex PCR; TCRdb lists only in-frame clones, some missing. This sample has some 98,000 clones, with approximately 84% found just once. Second doses were pooled across both intervals (about 4 or about 12 weeks). CDR1 and CDR2 (germline): DFQATT, SNEGSKA (reference sequence). V was pared by 3 bases and J by 6 bases, with 6 bases between. CDR3 length: 11 amino acids. This sample stems from a study of T cell responses to AZD1222 COVID-19 vaccine. Study-level results: At baseline, just a handful of AZD1222 recipients tested seropositive.

The sample was peripheral blood, taken 28 days after the second AZD1222 dose. This chain connects TRBV20-1 to TRBJ2-1; D not resolved. The receptor comes from an adult who received the AZD1222 COVID-19 vaccine. The CDR3 DNA sequence: TGCAGTGCTAGGTCCCTCAATGAGCAGTTCTTC. Protein sequence: CSARSLNEQFF.